Below are 20 T cell receptor beta chains sequenced from a single sample in a study of shared clonotypes between healthy human individuals. This table comes from immunoSEQ multiplex PCR, and its TCRdb copy is limited to in-frame clones, with some not included. Seen here are 2 million to 2.5 million clones, 90% to 95% observed once, and the top ten hold more than 0.1%. Material: naive CD4+ T cells sorted from blood. Indicated subset: CD45RA+ positively selected. The origin of the receptors is a man between 18 and 35 years old in good health.

In regard to this clone: Different DNA sequences within this sample yield the same CDR3. V is TRBV5-1 and J is TRBJ2-5, with 13 bases fitting TRBD2. CDR1 and CDR2 from the germline V gene are SGHRS and YFSETQ. The CDR3 loop spans 16 amino acids. With 0 bases clipped from V and 2 bases from J, the junction kept 1 base outside the gene matches. The CDR3 loop reads CASSLGLAGGQETQYF. The CDR3 DNA reads TGCGCCAGCAGCTTGGGACTAGCGGGGGGACAAGAGACCCAGTACTTC.

The gene calls are TRBV9 and TRBJ2-5; D may be TRBD2 (6 bases). The V end lost 9 bases, the J end lost 1 base, and 25 bases lay between the germline ends. This CDR3 spans 17 amino acids. Germline CDR1 SGDLS, CDR2 YYNGEE. CDR3 loop: CATRGRYSGRLQETQYF. CDR3 nucleotides: TGTGCCACCCGCGGTCGGTATAGCGGACGTCTCCAAGAGACCCAGTACTTC.

The chain joins TRBV7-3 to TRBJ1-6; D possibly corresponds to TRBD1 (6 bases). Germline CDR1 and CDR2: SGHTA and FQGTGA. The CDR3 consists of 15 residues. V was clipped by 5 bases and J by 10 bases, with 18 bases between them. CDR3 sequence: CASSPTGIGKSPLHF. The CDR3 DNA sequence: TGTGCCAGCAGCCCCACAGGGATCGGAAAATCACCCCTCCACTTT.

Worth noting for this clone: A much larger clone is a single base away; this may be a read error. The rearrangement uses TRBV11-3 and TRBJ2-3; no clear D. Trimming cost V 5 bases and J 2 bases, with 2 bases left between them. The CDR3 extends over 11 amino acids. Germline V gene data show CDR1 as SGHNT and CDR2 as YENEEA. The chain's CDR3 is CASSVTDTQYF. The CDR3 bases are TGTGCCAGCAGCGTCACAGATACGCAGTATTTT.

On this clone itself: Other DNA sequences of this sample code for an identical CDR3. The rearrangement links TRBV5-4 to TRBJ2-1; 9 nucleotides agree with TRBD2. CDR3 size: 15 residues. Germline CDR1 SGHNT, CDR2 YYREEE (reference sequence). Trimming at V came to 4 bases and at J to 7 bases, leaving 9 bases not matched to a gene. DNA for the CDR3: TGTGCCAGCAGCCTGCCGGGACTAGCTGGGAATGAGCAGTTCTTC. Its protein product is CASSLPGLAGNEQFF.

The J gene is TRBJ1-1, the V gene TRBV19, with D perhaps matching TRBD1 (5 bases). This CDR3 region has 15 residues. Trimming removed 6 bases at V and 3 bases at J, with 17 bases between. Germline CDR1 LNHDA, CDR2 SQIVND (reference sequence). The CDR3 DNA is TGTGCCAGTAGACCTGGAGGGAGAGGGGACACTGAAGCTTTCTTT. Amino acids: CASRPGGRGDTEAFF.

The genes are TRBV19 and TRBJ2-7, with TRBD1 as a possible D gene (6 bases). This CDR3 has 15 amino acids. The germline CDR1 and CDR2 sequences are LNHDA and SQIVND (reference sequence). Trimming removed 4 bases at V and 2 bases at J, with 15 bases between. CDR3 sequence (DNA): TGTGCCAGTAGTACTTGGCCTGGGGACACCTACGAGCAGTACTTC. Translation: CASSTWPGDTYEQYF.

CDR3 in DNA: TGTGCCAGCAGCTTGTTTGGGAGGGCCTCGGATGAGCAGTTCTTC. This encodes CASSLFGRASDEQFF. V gene TRBV5-4 combines with J gene TRBJ2-1; 7 bases line up with TRBD2. With 1 base clipped from V and 8 bases from J, the junction kept 9 bases outside the gene matches. The germline CDR1 and CDR2 sequences are SGHNT and YYREEE (reference sequence). This CDR3 is 15 amino acids long.

The rearrangement joins TRBV19 to TRBJ1-4, with unresolved D. V lost 5 bases and J 4 bases, leaving 8 bases between the germline ends. This CDR3 has 13 residues. Germline V lookup: CDR1 LNHDA, CDR2 SQIVND (reference sequence). As DNA, the CDR3 is TGTGCCAGTAGTGGGAGGGTTAATGAAAAACTGTTTTTT. Translating gives CASSGRVNEKLFF.

The chain couples TRBV28 to TRBJ1-4; 10 nucleotides line up with TRBD1. CDR3 length: 15 residues. CDR1 MDHEN and CDR2 SYDVKM come from the germline V gene. J lost 8 bases, V lost 5 bases, and 8 bases had no gene match. The CDR3 protein is CASSDKTGGGEKLFF. The CDR3 DNA sequence: TGTGCCAGCAGTGATAAGACAGGGGGCGGCGAAAAACTGTTTTTT.

This sequence joins TRBV28 and TRBJ1-6; 8 bases are shared with TRBD1. With V trimmed by 4 bases and J by 11 bases, 10 bases remained unmatched. Germline CDR1 MDHEN, CDR2 SYDVKM. The CDR3 is 15 amino acids. This CDR3 is CASSSGTGFRTPLHF. As DNA, the CDR3 is TGTGCCAGCAGTTCTGGGACAGGCTTTAGGACACCCCTCCACTTT.

CDR3 in amino acids: CASSLDRGGHQPQHF. The CDR3 DNA follows: TGTGCCAGCAGCTTGGACAGGGGAGGCCATCAGCCCCAGCATTTT. This rearrangement joins TRBV5-6 to TRBJ1-5, with 7 positions matching TRBD1. The trim removed 0 bases at V and 5 bases at J, leaving 5 bases unmatched. The CDR3 spans 15 residues. Per the germline V gene, CDR1 is SGHDT and CDR2 is YYEEEE. The full variable domain, rest sourced from reference TRBV5-6 and TRBJ1-5, is DAGVTQSPTHLIKTRGQQVTLRCSPKSGHDTVSWYQQALGQGPQFIFQYYEEEERQRGNFPDRFSGHQFPNYSSELNVNALLLGDSALYLCASSLDRGGHQPQHFGDGTRLSIL.

The V gene is TRBV18, the J gene TRBJ1-1; perhaps TRBD1 as D (6 bases). Germline V gives CDR1 KGHSH, CDR2 LQKENI. The CDR3 is 15 amino acids. V lost 2 bases, J lost 1 base, and 11 bases lay in between. The DNA for the CDR3 is TGTGCCAGCTCACCAAATGCAGGGGCGAACACTGAAGCTTTCTTT. It translates to CASSPNAGANTEAFF.

The CDR3 reads CATSRGTAQETQYF. The CDR3 DNA follows: TGTGCCACCAGCAGGGGGACAGCCCAAGAGACCCAGTACTTC. This rearrangement joins TRBV15 to TRBJ2-5; 7 bases fit TRBD1. CDR1 is LNHNV and CDR2 is YYDKDF in the germline V gene (reference sequence). CDR3 length equals 14 residues. The V gene end was trimmed by 3 bases and the J gene end by 1 base; junction bases not matched to a gene: 2.

The chain couples TRBV7-2 to TRBJ1-2, with TRBD1 matching over 8 bases. After removal of 0 bases from V and 3 bases from J, the junction contained 3 bases not matched to a gene. Germline lookup yields CDR1 SGHTA and CDR2 FQGNSA. CDR3 length: 15 residues. The CDR3 region has the DNA TGTGCCAGCAGCTTAGCCAGGGGGCTAGACTATGGCTACACCTTC. Protein: CASSLARGLDYGYTF.

DNA of the CDR3: TGTGCCAGCAGCTATGGGACTAGCGGGGGCGGTATAGAGACCCAGTACTTC. Its protein is CASSYGTSGGGIETQYF. The chain couples TRBV5-4 to TRBJ2-5; 14 bases align to TRBD2. J gave up 4 bases and V 3 bases, and 8 bases lay outside the gene matches. The CDR3 covers 17 residues. Germline CDR1 is SGHNT and CDR2 is YYREEE (reference sequence). The full variable domain, completed using reference TRBV5-4 and TRBJ2-5, is ETGVTQSPTHLIKTRGQQVTLRCSSQSGHNTVSWYQQALGQGPQFIFQYYREEENGRGNFPPRFSGLQFPNYSSELNVNALELDDSALYLCASSYGTSGGGIETQYFGPGTRLLVL.

The CDR3 loop is CASGFATGASSYEQYF. The CDR3 region has the DNA TGTGCTAGTGGTTTCGCAACAGGGGCAAGCTCCTACGAGCAGTACTTC. V gene TRBV12-5 combines with J gene TRBJ2-7; 7 nucleotides agree with TRBD1. CDR1 is LGHNT, CDR2 FRNRAP, per germline. J gave up 0 bases and V 3 bases, and 8 bases lay outside the gene matches. This CDR3 region has 16 residues.

A single count supports this clone. The chain employs TRBV5-1 and TRBJ2-7, with 7 bases aligning to TRBD1. V lost 0 bases, J lost 3 bases, and 9 bases stayed unmatched. The germline V gene has CDR1 SGHRS and CDR2 YFSETQ. This CDR3 spans 16 amino acids. The CDR3 spells CASSLGPTGVGYEQYF. As DNA, the CDR3 is TGCGCCAGCAGCTTGGGCCCAACAGGGGTAGGCTACGAGCAGTACTTC.

V gene TRBV7-2 combines with J gene TRBJ2-7; a possible D gene is TRBD1 (6 bases). Germline loops: CDR1 SGHTA, CDR2 FQGNSA. This CDR3 is 17 amino acids long. Trimming cost V 6 bases and J 2 bases, with 23 bases left between them. The CDR3 nucleotides read TGTGCCAGCAGGACCAAAATTCACAGGGACCGAGCCTACGAGCAGTACTTC. Its translation: CASRTKIHRDRAYEQYF.

The chain recombines TRBV30 with TRBJ2-1; 10 bases map to TRBD2. The V gene end was trimmed by 3 bases and the J gene end by 2 bases; junction bases not matched to a gene: 1. Germline CDR1 reads GTSNPN; CDR2 reads SVGIG (reference sequence). The CDR3 covers 14 residues. The chain's CDR3 is CAWRGLAAYNEQFF. Written as DNA, the CDR3 is TGTGCCTGGAGAGGACTAGCGGCCTACAATGAGCAGTTCTTC.